This T cell receptor beta chain came from a study of breast tumors, draining lymph nodes, adjacent tissues. The V gene's germline CDR1 is MNHNY and CDR2 SVGAGI (reference sequence). V was pared by 11 bases and J by 2 bases, with 19 bases between. CDR3 length equals 16 residues. Regarding the study as a whole: Tumor TCR diversity was below lymph nodes but above nontumor tissue. Findings are consistent with lymph node origin and intratumoral expansion of most tumor T cells. The lymph node origin of tumor T cells was framed as consistent with a hypothesis, not demonstrated. Luminal-like breast cancer showed significantly higher tumor–nontumor repertoire similarity than basal-like.

Axillary draining lymph nodes of breast cancer patients supplied the node samples. The table lists this clonotype with many counts. Its antigen remains unidentified. TCRdb re-analysed the multiplex PCR reads in MiXCR, keeping a single row per CDR3 protein. Among 140,000 to 150,000 distinct CDR3 sequences listed, approximately 32% were seen once. The TCR comes from a female donor with breast cancer. Some clones in this sample may be carry-over from other donors' samples. The gene calls are TRBV6-6 and TRBJ2-6; D is possibly TRBD1 (6 bases). The material sequenced was axillary lymph node tissue. CDR3: CAAYLGQGTGANVLTF. CDR3 DNA sequence: TGTGCCGCATACCTCGGCCAGGGGACTGGGGCCAACGTCCTGACTTTC.